This TCR beta chain was retrieved from a study of blood T cell repertoires in COVID-19. Original methodology: Amplification from reference gene primers served as the basis for estimated nucleated cell counts. The assay was immunoSEQ multiplex PCR, and TCRdb's table has in-frame clones only and misses some. That table gives V, J and clone size, and the DNA gave D and trimming. Found here are about 250,000 clones, 88% of them singletons; the top ten hold over 1.1%. Trimming cost V 2 bases and J 0 bases; bases outside gene matches: 3. This CDR3 region has 16 residues. The germline CDR1 and CDR2 sequences are MNHEY and SVGAGI.

This sequence originates from a man of 80 years or more with acute or convalescent COVID-19. The sample was peripheral blood. This chain uses TRBV6-5 with TRBJ2-1, with 8 bases matching TRBD2. This chain's CDR3 is CASSYKRGSSYNEQFF. As DNA, the CDR3 is TGTGCCAGCAGTTACAAGCGGGGGAGCTCCTACAATGAGCAGTTCTTC.